These 32 T cell receptor beta chains were sequenced from one sample in a study of T cell responses to AZD1222 COVID-19 vaccine. Some clones are missing from TCRdb's copy, which holds only in-frame ones; the method was immunoSEQ multiplex PCR. The sample lists 100,000 to 150,000 clones; 90% to 95% were seen once. The material was peripheral blood, obtained on day 0 of AZD1222 vaccination. Receptors were obtained from an adult in good health.

This clone was counted once. The rearrangement joins TRBV28 to TRBJ1-4; no definite D call. Trimming cost V 6 bases and J 0 bases, with 8 bases left between them. Germline V gene data show CDR1 as MDHEN and CDR2 as SYDVKM. This CDR3 is built from 14 residues. CDR3 region: CASSLDPTNEKLFF. CDR3 DNA sequence: TGTGCCAGCAGCCTGGACCCAACTAATGAAAAACTGTTTTTT.

The genes are TRBV7-9 and TRBJ2-1; D may match TRBD1 or TRBD2 (5 bases each). CDR3 length equals 16 residues. The V end lost 1 base, the J end lost 8 bases, and 18 bases lay between the germline ends. CDR1 and CDR2 from the germline V gene are SEHNR and FQNEAQ (reference sequence). The CDR3 DNA reads as TGTGCCAGCAGCTTAGGGAAAGGGGACGGGACGGATGAGCAGTTCTTC. This encodes CASSLGKGDGTDEQFF.

The V gene is TRBV4-1, the J gene TRBJ1-5; D unclear. Germline V gene lookup returns CDR1 MGHRA and CDR2 YSYEKL. V shed 1 base and J shed 6 bases, with 4 bases lying between them. There are 12 residues in the CDR3. The CDR3, as DNA: TGCGCCAGCAGCCAAGGGGGTCAGCCCCAGCATTTT. Translation gives CASSQGGQPQHF.

The chain carries TRBV15 and TRBJ1-1, with D possibly being TRBD1 (5 bases). Trimming shortened V by 2 bases and J by 5 bases, and 15 bases separated the two germline ends. The CDR3 runs to 15 residues. CDR1 is LNHNV, CDR2 YYDKDF, per germline (reference sequence). This CDR3 reads CATSRPGSSRTEAFF. In nucleotides, the CDR3 is TGTGCCACCAGCAGACCAGGGTCCTCGAGGACTGAAGCTTTCTTT.

The chain carries TRBV9 and TRBJ1-1; D uncertain. The CDR3 length is 13 residues. Per the germline V gene, CDR1 is SGDLS and CDR2 is YYNGEE. Trimming left V 1 base short and J 4 bases short, with 8 bases between. The CDR3 DNA is TGTGCCAGCAGCGTAACTATGGGCACTGAAGCTTTCTTT. It is translated as CASSVTMGTEAFF.

This clone has just one count. The chain is built from TRBV11-2 and TRBJ1-1, with D possibly matching TRBD1 (5 bases). Germline CDR1 is SGHAT and CDR2 is FQNNGV. The CDR3 has 14 amino acids. V was trimmed by 5 bases and J by 7 bases, leaving 17 bases between them. CDR3 in amino acids: CASSPIGGEGEAFF. In nucleotides, the CDR3 is TGTGCCAGCAGCCCGATTGGGGGGGAGGGTGAAGCTTTCTTT.

This chain joins TRBV19 and TRBJ2-7, with D perhaps assigned TRBD1 or TRBD2 (5 bases each). The CDR3 covers 15 residues. The germline gives CDR1 LNHDA, CDR2 SQIVND (reference sequence). V was shortened by 5 bases and J by 7 bases, with 21 bases between the two germline ends. The CDR3 nucleotides are TGTGCCAGTAGTGCGCCGGGACGAGGCAACTTTGAGCAGTACTTC. Amino acids: CASSAPGRGNFEQYF.

Remarks on this clone: An end of the junction does not agree with germline; a read error may underlie this. The V gene is TRBV7-4, the J gene TRBJ2-7, with TRBD1 matching over 11 bases. Germline V lookup: CDR1 SGHVT, CDR2 SQSDAQ. The CDR3 extends over 15 amino acids. The CDR3 nucleotides are TGTGCCAGCAGCTCCTCCAGAAACCCGGGACAGGGGGATAACTTC. It translates to CASSSSRNPGQGDNF.

This chain connects TRBV19 to TRBJ1-2; 9 positions agree with TRBD1. The trim removed 5 bases at V and 4 bases at J, leaving 8 bases unmatched. CDR3 length: 15 residues. Germline V CDR1 and CDR2: LNHDA, SQIVND (reference sequence). CDR3: CASSLVRTGVYGYTF. The DNA for the CDR3 is TGTGCCAGTAGTCTGGTTAGGACAGGGGTCTATGGCTACACCTTC.

The chain is built from TRBV19 and TRBJ1-1; the D gene is possibly TRBD1 (6 bases). The CDR3 covers 17 residues. CDR1 LNHDA and CDR2 SQIVND come from the germline V gene (reference sequence). V was trimmed by 0 bases and J by 3 bases, leaving 17 bases between them. CDR3 sequence: CASSIDRLKGVDTEAFF. The CDR3 coding sequence is TGTGCCAGTAGTATAGATCGGTTAAAGGGGGTGGACACTGAAGCTTTCTTT.

The rearrangement joins TRBV14 to TRBJ1-2; D is ambiguous. Trimming cost V 0 bases and J 4 bases, with 9 bases left between them. The CDR3 runs to 14 residues. Germline assignment: CDR1 SGHDN and CDR2 FVKESK. The chain's CDR3 is CASSQDSKGYGYTF. The CDR3 DNA is TGTGCCAGCAGCCAAGATAGTAAGGGCTATGGCTACACCTTC.

The chain couples TRBV5-4 to TRBJ2-1; tentatively, D is TRBD2 (5 bases). The CDR3 contains 16 residues. Between the trimmed V and J ends, which lost 0 bases and 1 base, there was a span of 11 bases. CDR1 is SGHNT and CDR2 is YYREEE in the germline V gene (reference sequence). The CDR3 region is CASSLARQRSYNEQFF. CDR3 bases: TGTGCCAGCAGCTTGGCCAGGCAGCGGTCCTACAATGAGCAGTTCTTC.

V is TRBV6-2 or TRBV6-3 and J is TRBJ1-5; unclear D gene. Trimming removed 2 bases at V and 0 bases at J, with 5 bases between. CDR1 is MNHEY and CDR2 is SVGEGT in the germline V gene. This CDR3 contains 14 residues. The CDR3 DNA sequence: TGTGCCAGCAGTTACATTTCTAGCAATCAGCCCCAGCATTTT. It translates to CASSYISSNQPQHF.

The V call is TRBV11-1, the J call TRBJ1-1, with TRBD1 identical over 7 bases. Trimming took 4 bases from V and 1 from J; bases not matched to a gene: 6. Germline V gene lookup returns CDR1 SGHAT and CDR2 FQDESV (reference sequence). This CDR3 is built from 15 residues. The CDR3 bases are TGTGCCAGCAGCTCAATGACAGGGAGGAACACTGAAGCTTTCTTT. Amino acid sequence: CASSSMTGRNTEAFF.

V is TRBV6-5 and J is TRBJ1-1; D not certain. This CDR3 is built from 15 residues. The germline CDR1 and CDR2 sequences are MNHEY and SVGAGI. Trimming stripped 0 bases from V and 3 bases from J, with 11 bases between. In DNA form, the CDR3 reads TGTGCCAGCAGTTACTCCGTTGGGGATTACACTGAAGCTTTCTTT. Protein product: CASSYSVGDYTEAFF.

This chain links TRBV10-3 with TRBJ1-1; 8 bases match TRBD1. The junction had 8 bases not matched to a gene; V was cut back by 5 bases and J by 0 bases. Germline CDR1 ENHRY, CDR2 SYGVKD. The CDR3 consists of 16 residues. The CDR3 DNA follows: TGTGCCATCAGTTCCCGGGACAGGTTCATGAACACTGAAGCTTTCTTT. Its protein product is CAISSRDRFMNTEAFF.

The rearrangement links TRBV7-2 to TRBJ1-1; D possibly corresponds to TRBD1 (5 bases). Germline CDR1 and CDR2: SGHTA and FQGNSA. The germline V and J ends were trimmed by 2 bases and 5 bases, with 15 bases remaining between them. The CDR3 runs 15 residues. The CDR3 sequence: CASSLYGTGGTEAFF. The CDR3 bases are TGTGCCAGCAGCTTATACGGGACGGGGGGGACTGAAGCTTTCTTT.

This sequence joins TRBV3-1 (or the pseudogene TRBV3-2) and TRBJ2-5; the D is unclear. The ends were cut back, 3 bases at V and 5 bases at J, with 13 bases in the middle. Germline V lookup: CDR1 LGHDT, CDR2 YNNKEL (reference sequence). The CDR3 is made up of 14 amino acids. Here the CDR3 DNA reads TGTGCCAGCAGCCAGACACTCCCACGGGAGACCCAGTACTTC. This gives the protein CASSQTLPRETQYF.

The chain employs TRBV4-1 and TRBJ2-7, with 11 bases identical to TRBD1. The CDR3 runs 15 residues. The ends lost 3 bases at V and 7 bases at J; junction bases unmatched: 8. Germline values: CDR1 MGHRA, CDR2 YSYEKL. The CDR3 sequence is CASSHRGQGADEQYF. The CDR3 DNA sequence: TGCGCCAGCAGCCATAGAGGACAGGGGGCGGATGAGCAGTACTTC.

The chain joins TRBV19 to TRBJ2-1; D call uncertain. Germline lookup yields CDR1 LNHDA and CDR2 SQIVND (reference sequence). V gave up 7 bases and J gave up 7 bases, with 11 bases separating them. This CDR3 has 12 amino acids. CDR3 coding DNA: TGTGCCAGTAAATCAGGCGGAAATGAGCAGTTCTTC. It specifies CASKSGGNEQFF.

This clone was seen a single time. The chain combines TRBV6-2 or TRBV6-3 with TRBJ2-1, with TRBD1 as a possible D gene (7 bases). Germline assignment: CDR1 MNHEY and CDR2 SVGEGT. Trimming pared 6 bases from V and 0 bases from J, leaving 15 bases between. CDR3 length equals 16 residues. DNA for the CDR3: TGTGCCAGCAGCCCGGCAGGGGGGAGCTCCTACAATGAGCAGTTCTTC. Protein: CASSPAGGSSYNEQFF.

V gene TRBV7-9 combines with J gene TRBJ1-6; D perhaps matches TRBD1 (5 bases). Germline CDR1 is SEHNR and CDR2 is FQNEAQ (reference sequence). V gave up 2 bases and J gave up 10 bases, with 12 bases separating them. The length of the CDR3 is 14 residues. CDR3 in DNA: TGTGCCAGCAGCTTACAGGGTACTGGGTCACCCCTCCACTTT. It is translated as CASSLQGTGSPLHF.

V is TRBV28 and J is TRBJ2-2; D not resolved. The germline gives CDR1 MDHEN, CDR2 SYDVKM. V gave up 7 bases and J gave up 5 bases, with 14 bases separating them. This CDR3 is built from 14 residues. The CDR3 region has the DNA TGTGCCAGCATTACCGGAGCTCGAACCGGGGAGCTGTTTTTT. Its translation is CASITGARTGELFF.

V is TRBV5-1 and J is TRBJ2-3; possibly TRBD1 or TRBD2 for D (5 bases each). CDR3 length: 16 amino acids. The V and J ends lost 0 bases and 5 bases respectively, with 16 bases between them. Looked up from germline, CDR1 is SGHRS and CDR2 is YFSETQ. CDR3 in amino acids: CASSLGDGRRKDTQYF. For the CDR3, the DNA is TGCGCCAGCAGCTTGGGGGACGGCAGGCGTAAAGATACGCAGTATTTT.

The chain uses TRBV18 and TRBJ1-5, with D unclear. This CDR3 has 14 residues. Trimming took off 2 bases at V and 5 bases at J, with 10 bases between the two ends. Looked up from germline, CDR1 is KGHSH and CDR2 is LQKENI. This CDR3 reads CASSPFGFDQPQHF. The CDR3 DNA follows: TGTGCCAGCTCACCATTCGGGTTCGATCAGCCCCAGCATTTT.

The chain joins TRBV3-1 (or the pseudogene TRBV3-2) to TRBJ2-5; 12 nucleotides match TRBD2. The germline CDR1 and CDR2 sequences are LGHDT and YNNKEL (reference sequence). The V gene end was trimmed by 1 base and the J gene end by 5 bases; junction bases not matched to a gene: 5. This CDR3 is 16 amino acids long. The CDR3, as DNA: TGTGCCAGCAGCCAAGGCACTAGCGGGGGGTGGGAGACCCAGTACTTC. Its protein is CASSQGTSGGWETQYF.

The chain joins TRBV3-1 (or the pseudogene TRBV3-2) to TRBJ1-6, with no clear D. The CDR3 is 11 amino acids. V lost 3 bases, J lost 14 bases, and 8 bases lay in between. Germline V lookup: CDR1 LGHDT, CDR2 YNNKEL (reference sequence). The CDR3 nucleotides are TGTGCCAGCAGCCAGCGGTGGGCCCTCCACTTT. It codes for CASSQRWALHF.

The chain combines TRBV7-3 with TRBJ1-2; D may be TRBD1 (6 bases). The CDR3 totals 17 residues. CDR1 SGHTA and CDR2 FQGTGA come from the germline V gene. Trimming shortened V by 5 bases and J by 4 bases, and 23 bases separated the two germline ends. The CDR3 loop is CASSPNFDRPPPYGYTF. The CDR3, as DNA: TGTGCCAGCAGCCCCAACTTTGACAGGCCCCCACCCTATGGCTACACCTTC.

V and J are TRBV29-1 and TRBJ2-5, with TRBD2 identical over 8 bases. Germline V gene data show CDR1 as SQVTM and CDR2 as ANQGSEA. V lost 5 bases and J lost 2; bases outside the gene matches: 4. The CDR3 sequence is 13 residues long. CDR3 DNA sequence: TGCAGCGTTCTGGCGGGAGGACAAGAGACCCAGTACTTC. Its protein product is CSVLAGGQETQYF.

The genes are TRBV12-3 or TRBV12-4 and TRBJ1-2, with D uncertain. Trimming shortened V by 6 bases and J by 8 bases, and 10 bases separated the two germline ends. This CDR3 has 11 amino acids. The CDR3: CASSPFQGYTF. The CDR3 DNA sequence: TGTGCCAGCAGCCCGTTTCAGGGCTACACCTTC.

This chain uses TRBV5-1 with TRBJ2-3; tentatively, D is TRBD2 (7 bases). This CDR3 spans 14 amino acids. The ends were cut back, 4 bases at V and 10 bases at J, with 19 bases in the middle. CDR1 and CDR2 (germline): SGHRS, YFSETQ. CDR3 residues: CASSGGGRTDPQYF. The CDR3 DNA reads as TGCGCCAGCAGCGGGGGGGGCCGAACCGACCCGCAGTATTTT.

The chain links TRBV30 to TRBJ2-7; a possible D gene is TRBD2 (5 bases). The ends were cut back, 0 bases at V and 0 bases at J, with 9 bases in the middle. CDR1 GTSNPN and CDR2 SVGIG come from the germline V gene (reference sequence). The CDR3 spans 14 residues. CDR3 in DNA: TGTGCCTGGAGTGTACTGAGCGGCTCCTACGAGCAGTACTTC. Residues: CAWSVLSGSYEQYF.